This TCR beta chain was found in a study of lymphopenia after photon versus proton radiotherapy. Worth noting for this clone: The antigen remains unidentified.

The CDR3 has 14 residues. Looked up from germline, CDR1 is PRHDT and CDR2 is FYEKMQ (reference sequence). V was clipped by 3 bases and J by 1 base, with 9 bases between them. The protocol was immunoSEQ multiplex PCR, while the TCRdb copy is restricted to in-frame clones and leaves out a portion. The table has about 50,000 clones, around 90% seen once; the top ten hold roughly 18%. The study, taken as a whole, reports: Post-nadir TCR diversity decline inversely tracked overall survival among those who died. Survival link was tested only in deceased patients; proton benefit remains a possibility. Relative stability marked proton patients; photon patients lost diversity and naive cells. After lymphocyte nadir, photon-treated repertoires showed oligoclonal expansion, especially CD8+ Temra.

The clonotype comes from a middle-aged woman with cholangiocarcinoma. V is TRBV13 and J is TRBJ1-1; D gene unclear. This specimen was peripheral blood, taken from a patient treated with photon-based radiotherapy. The CDR3 region has the DNA TGTGCCAGCAGCTTGTGGGGTGGGAACACTGAAGCTTTCTTT. Translated: CASSLWGGNTEAFF.